Included here is one T cell receptor beta chain sequence, with context. Its antigen is as yet unknown. A junction boundary mismatches the germline segment, possibly from a read error. CD4+ cells underwent separation, giving CD45RA+ naive and CD45RA-negative memory subsets. This CDR3 has 14 residues. CDR1 is SQVTM, CDR2 ANQGSEA, per germline. The sample belongs to a study of shared clonotypes between healthy human individuals. Study summary: Donor composition was a couple of women and three men, aged 18 to 49. CD4 naive and CD4 memory each took three plates per donor, while CD8 naive took two and CD8 memory one. Findings and limits, study-wide: The represented genetic and exposure-history diversity was limited by the small number of donors.

Here immunoSEQ multiplex PCR was the method, and the copy in TCRdb shows in-frame clones only, minus some. The sample contains under 850,000 clones, around 70% of which appear only once. The origin of this receptor is a woman aged 30 to 39 in good health. The sequenced material came from memory CD4+ T cells sorted from blood. Subset defined: CD45RA-negative fraction. This rearrangement joins TRBV29-1 to TRBJ1-1; tentatively, D is TRBD1 (5 bases). CDR3 DNA: TGCAGCGTCAAAGAAACGGGGGAAAAACGTACTCAGGGCTTT. Translation gives CSVKETGEKRTQGF. Together with reference TRBV29-1 and TRBJ1-1, the CDR3 gives the full variable domain: SAVISQKPSRDICQRGTSLTIQCQVDSQVTMMFWYRQQPGQSLTLIATANQGSEATYESGFVIDKFPISRPNLTFSTLTVSNMSPEDSSIYLCSVKETGEKRTQGFGQGTRLTVV.